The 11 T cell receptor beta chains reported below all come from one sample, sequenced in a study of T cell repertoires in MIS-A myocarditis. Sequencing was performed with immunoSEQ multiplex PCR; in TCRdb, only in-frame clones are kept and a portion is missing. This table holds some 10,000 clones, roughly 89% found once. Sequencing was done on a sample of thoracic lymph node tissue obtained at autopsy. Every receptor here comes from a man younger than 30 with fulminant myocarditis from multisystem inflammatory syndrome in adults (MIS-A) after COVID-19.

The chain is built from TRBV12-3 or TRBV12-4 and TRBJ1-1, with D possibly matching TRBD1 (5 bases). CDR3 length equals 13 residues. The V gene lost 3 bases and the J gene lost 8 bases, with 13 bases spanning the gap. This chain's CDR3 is CASSFSGREEAFF. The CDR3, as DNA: TGTGCCAGCAGTTTTTCGGGACGGGAAGAAGCTTTCTTT.

In nucleotides, the CDR3 is TGTGCCAGCAGTCGGACAGGGGGGAATCGTTCACCCCTCCACTTT. The encoded protein is CASSRTGGNRSPLHF. The V gene is TRBV6-5, the J gene TRBJ1-6; TRBD1 aligns across 10 bases. Per the germline V gene, CDR1 is MNHEY and CDR2 is SVGAGI. There are 15 residues in the CDR3. Trimming at V came to 5 bases and at J to 9 bases, leaving 7 bases not matched to a gene.

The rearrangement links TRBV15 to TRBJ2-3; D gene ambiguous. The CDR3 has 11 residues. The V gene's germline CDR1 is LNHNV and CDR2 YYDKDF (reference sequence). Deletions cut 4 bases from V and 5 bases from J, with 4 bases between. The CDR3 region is CATSIKDTQYF. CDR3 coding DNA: TGTGCCACCAGCATTAAAGATACGCAGTATTTT.

This CDR3 is CASSMGQVENTEAFF. The CDR3 DNA sequence: TGTGCCAGTAGTATGGGACAAGTCGAAAACACTGAAGCTTTCTTT. The V and J genes are TRBV19 and TRBJ1-1; D might be TRBD1 (6 bases). Germline CDR1 and CDR2: LNHDA and SQIVND (reference sequence). This CDR3 contains 15 residues. The V end was cut by 3 bases, the J end by 2 bases, with 13 bases between.

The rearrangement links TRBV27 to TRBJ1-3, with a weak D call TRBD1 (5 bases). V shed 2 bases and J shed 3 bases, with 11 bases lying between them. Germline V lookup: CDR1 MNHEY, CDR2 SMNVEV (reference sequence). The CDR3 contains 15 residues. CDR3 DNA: TGTGCCAGCAGTTTAGGTTGGGGCAGTGGAAACACCATATATTTT. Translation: CASSLGWGSGNTIYF.

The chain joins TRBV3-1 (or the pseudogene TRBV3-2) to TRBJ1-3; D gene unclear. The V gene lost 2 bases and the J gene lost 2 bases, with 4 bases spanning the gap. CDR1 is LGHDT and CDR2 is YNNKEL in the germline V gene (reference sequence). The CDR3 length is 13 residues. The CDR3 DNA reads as TGTGCCAGCAGCCAAATGACTGGAAACACCATATATTTT. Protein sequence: CASSQMTGNTIYF.

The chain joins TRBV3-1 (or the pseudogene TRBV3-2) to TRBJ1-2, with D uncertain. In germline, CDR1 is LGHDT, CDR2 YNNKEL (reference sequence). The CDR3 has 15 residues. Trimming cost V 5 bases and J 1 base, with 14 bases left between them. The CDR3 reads CASSTRPLSNYGYTF. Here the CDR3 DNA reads TGTGCCAGCAGCACAAGGCCCCTTAGTAACTATGGCTACACCTTC.

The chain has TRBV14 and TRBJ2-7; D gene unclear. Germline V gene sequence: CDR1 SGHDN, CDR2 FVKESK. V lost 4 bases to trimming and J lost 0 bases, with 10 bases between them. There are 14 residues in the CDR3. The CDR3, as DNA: TGTGCCAGCAGCCCGCTCCGGAGCTCCTACGAGCAGTACTTC. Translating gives CASSPLRSSYEQYF.

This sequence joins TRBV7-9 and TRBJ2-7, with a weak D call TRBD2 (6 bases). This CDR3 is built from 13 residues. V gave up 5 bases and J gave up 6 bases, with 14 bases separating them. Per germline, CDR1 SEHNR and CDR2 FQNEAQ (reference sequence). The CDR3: CASSTRGQGEQYF. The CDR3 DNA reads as TGTGCCAGCAGCACGCGGGGTCAAGGCGAGCAGTACTTC.

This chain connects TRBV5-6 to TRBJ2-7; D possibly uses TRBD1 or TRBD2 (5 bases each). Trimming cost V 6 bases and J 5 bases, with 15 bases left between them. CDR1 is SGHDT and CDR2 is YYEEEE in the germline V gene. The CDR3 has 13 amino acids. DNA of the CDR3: TGTGCCAGCACTGGATCTGTGGGGGACGAGCAGTACTTC. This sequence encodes CASTGSVGDEQYF. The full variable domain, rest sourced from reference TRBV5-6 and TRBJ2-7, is DAGVTQSPTHLIKTRGQQVTLRCSPKSGHDTVSWYQQALGQGPQFIFQYYEEEERQRGNFPDRFSGHQFPNYSSELNVNALLLGDSALYLCASTGSVGDEQYFGPGTRLTVT.

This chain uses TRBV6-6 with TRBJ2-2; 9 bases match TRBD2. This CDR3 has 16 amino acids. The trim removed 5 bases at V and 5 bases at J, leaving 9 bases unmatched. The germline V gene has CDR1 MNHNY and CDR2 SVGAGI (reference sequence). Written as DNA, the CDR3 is TGTGCCAGCAGTGGCGCGGGAGGGCGGGGGACCGGGGAGCTGTTTTTT. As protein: CASSGAGGRGTGELFF.